The sequence of this TCR beta chain was determined in a study of blood T cells in healthy people across ages. This clonotype was found a few times. CDR3 length equals 12 residues. Germline values: CDR1 MNHEY, CDR2 SVGEGT. V was pared by 7 bases and J by 8 bases, with 12 bases between. With a J-beta primer mix and a sample-barcoded 5' primer, a second PCR ran roughly 6 to 11 cycles. Each cDNA molecule received a tag from a template-switch adaptor that had 12 random nucleotides. TCRdb called the 5' RACE reads again in MiXCR, with one record for every CDR3 protein. The table records under 2,000,000 distinct CDR3 sequences, roughly 49% of them present only once.

The rearrangement joins TRBV6-2 or TRBV6-3 to TRBJ2-1; D call uncertain. Sequencing was performed on blood. The receptor was isolated from a woman between 35 and 50 years old in good health. The CDR3 bases are TGTGCCAGCATGACGAGGAAGGATGAGCAGTTCTTC. It specifies CASMTRKDEQFF.